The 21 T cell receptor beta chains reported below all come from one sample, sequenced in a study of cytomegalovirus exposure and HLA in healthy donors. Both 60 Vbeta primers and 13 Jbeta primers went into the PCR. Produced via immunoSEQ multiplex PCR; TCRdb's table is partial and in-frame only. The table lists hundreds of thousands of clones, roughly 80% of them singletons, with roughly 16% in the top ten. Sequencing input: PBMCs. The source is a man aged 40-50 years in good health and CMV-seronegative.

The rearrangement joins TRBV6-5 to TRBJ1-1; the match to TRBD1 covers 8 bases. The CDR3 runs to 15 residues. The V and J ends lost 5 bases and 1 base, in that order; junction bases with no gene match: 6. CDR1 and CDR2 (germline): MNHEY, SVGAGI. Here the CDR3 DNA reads TGTGCCAGCAGTCATCAGGGGGCTGGGAACACTGAAGCTTTCTTT. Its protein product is CASSHQGAGNTEAFF.

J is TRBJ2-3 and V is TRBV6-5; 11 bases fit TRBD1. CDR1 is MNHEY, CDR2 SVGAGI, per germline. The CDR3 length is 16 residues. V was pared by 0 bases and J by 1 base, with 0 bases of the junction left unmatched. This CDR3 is CASSYSGQGGTDTQYF. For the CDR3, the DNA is TGTGCCAGCAGTTACTCGGGACAGGGGGGCACAGATACGCAGTATTTT.

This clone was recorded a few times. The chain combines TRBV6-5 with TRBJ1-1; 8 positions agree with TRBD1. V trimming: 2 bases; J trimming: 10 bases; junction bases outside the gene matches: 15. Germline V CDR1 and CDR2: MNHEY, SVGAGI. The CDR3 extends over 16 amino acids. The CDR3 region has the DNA TGTGCCAGCAGTTACATGGGGGGCACAGGGGGTTCGGGAGCTTTCTTT. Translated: CASSYMGGTGGSGAFF.

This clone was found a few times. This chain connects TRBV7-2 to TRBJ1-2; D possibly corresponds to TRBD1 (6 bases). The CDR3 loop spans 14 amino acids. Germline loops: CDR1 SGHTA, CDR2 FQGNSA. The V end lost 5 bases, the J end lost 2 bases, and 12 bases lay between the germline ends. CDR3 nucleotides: TGTGCCAGCAGCCCCCAGGGGACGAACTATGGCTACACCTTC. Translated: CASSPQGTNYGYTF.

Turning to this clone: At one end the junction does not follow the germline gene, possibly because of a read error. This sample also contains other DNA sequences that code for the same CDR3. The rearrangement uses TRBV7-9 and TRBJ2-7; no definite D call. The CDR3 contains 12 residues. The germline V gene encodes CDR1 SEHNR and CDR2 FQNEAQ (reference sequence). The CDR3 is CSSSQTDYEQYF. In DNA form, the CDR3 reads TGTTCCAGCAGCCAAACAGACTACGAGCAGTACTTC.

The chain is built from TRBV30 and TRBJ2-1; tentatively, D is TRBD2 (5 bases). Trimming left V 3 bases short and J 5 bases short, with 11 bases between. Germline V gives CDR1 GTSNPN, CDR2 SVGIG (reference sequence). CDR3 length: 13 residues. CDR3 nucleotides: TGTGCCTGGAGCATGGGAGCGAACAATGAGCAGTTCTTC. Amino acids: CAWSMGANNEQFF.

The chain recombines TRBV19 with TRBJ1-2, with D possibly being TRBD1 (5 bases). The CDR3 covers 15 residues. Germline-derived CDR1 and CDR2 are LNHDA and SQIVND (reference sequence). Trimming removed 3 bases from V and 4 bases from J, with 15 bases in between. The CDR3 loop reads CASSIEAYRGYGYTF. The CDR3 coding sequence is TGTGCCAGTAGTATCGAGGCCTATAGGGGCTATGGCTACACCTTC.

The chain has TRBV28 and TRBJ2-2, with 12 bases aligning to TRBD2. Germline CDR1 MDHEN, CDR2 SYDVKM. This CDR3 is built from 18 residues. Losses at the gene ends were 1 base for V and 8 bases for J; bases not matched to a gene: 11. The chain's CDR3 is CASSLSLAGGPLAGELFF. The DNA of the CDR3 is TGTGCCAGCAGTTTATCTCTAGCGGGAGGGCCTCTGGCGGGGGAGCTGTTTTTT.

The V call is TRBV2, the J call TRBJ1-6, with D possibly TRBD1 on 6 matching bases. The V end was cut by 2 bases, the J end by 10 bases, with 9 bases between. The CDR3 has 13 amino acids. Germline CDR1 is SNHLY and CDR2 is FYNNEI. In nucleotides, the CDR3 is TGTGCCAGCAGTGAACAGGGGTGGTCACCCCTCCACTTT. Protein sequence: CASSEQGWSPLHF.

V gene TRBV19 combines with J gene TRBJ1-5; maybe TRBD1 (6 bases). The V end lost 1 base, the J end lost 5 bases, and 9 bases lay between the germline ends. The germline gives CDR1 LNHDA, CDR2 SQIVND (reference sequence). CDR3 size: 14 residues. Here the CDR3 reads CASSIGQEHQPQHF. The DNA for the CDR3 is TGTGCCAGTAGTATAGGACAGGAACATCAGCCCCAGCATTTT.

CDR3 bases: TGCGCCAGCAGCCAGGACAGGGGCTACGAGCAGTACTTC. Protein sequence: CASSQDRGYEQYF. The V and J genes are TRBV4-1 and TRBJ2-7, with 9 bases identical to TRBD1. CDR3 length equals 13 residues. CDR1 MGHRA and CDR2 YSYEKL come from the germline V gene. With V trimmed by 3 bases and J by 3 bases, 0 bases remained unmatched.

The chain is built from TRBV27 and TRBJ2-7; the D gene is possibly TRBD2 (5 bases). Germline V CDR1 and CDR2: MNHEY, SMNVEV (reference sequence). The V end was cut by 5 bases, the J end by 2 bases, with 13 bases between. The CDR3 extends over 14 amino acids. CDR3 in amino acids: CASSKLGYAYEQYF. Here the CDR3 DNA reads TGTGCCAGCAGTAAACTAGGGTACGCCTACGAGCAGTACTTC.

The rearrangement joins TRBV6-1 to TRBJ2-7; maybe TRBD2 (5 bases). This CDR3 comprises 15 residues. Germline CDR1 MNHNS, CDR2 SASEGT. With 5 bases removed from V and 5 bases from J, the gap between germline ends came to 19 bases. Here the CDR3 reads CASSSERQEGHEQYF. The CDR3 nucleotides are TGTGCCAGCAGTTCCGAGCGGCAGGAAGGCCACGAGCAGTACTTC.

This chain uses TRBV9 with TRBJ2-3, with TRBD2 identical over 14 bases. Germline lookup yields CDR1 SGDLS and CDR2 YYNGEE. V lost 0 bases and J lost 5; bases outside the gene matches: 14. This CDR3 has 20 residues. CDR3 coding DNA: TGTGCCAGCAGCGTAGAGGGACTAGCGGGAGTTAGTGGGATGAAAGATACGCAGTATTTT. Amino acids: CASSVEGLAGVSGMKDTQYF.

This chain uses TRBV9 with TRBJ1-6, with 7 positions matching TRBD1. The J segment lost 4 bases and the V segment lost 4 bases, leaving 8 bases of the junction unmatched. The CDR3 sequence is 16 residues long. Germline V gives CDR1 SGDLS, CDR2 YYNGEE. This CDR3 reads CASSIRDSLYNSPLHF. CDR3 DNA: TGTGCCAGCAGCATAAGGGACAGTTTATATAATTCACCCCTCCACTTT.

This chain's CDR3 is CASSRGDREADTQYF. Written as DNA, the CDR3 is TGTGCCAGCAGCAGGGGCGACAGGGAAGCGGATACGCAGTATTTT. The chain has TRBV2 and TRBJ2-3; 7 bases fit TRBD1. The CDR3 consists of 15 residues. V gave up 6 bases and J gave up 6 bases; unmatched junction bases: 12. Germline CDR1 is SNHLY and CDR2 is FYNNEI.

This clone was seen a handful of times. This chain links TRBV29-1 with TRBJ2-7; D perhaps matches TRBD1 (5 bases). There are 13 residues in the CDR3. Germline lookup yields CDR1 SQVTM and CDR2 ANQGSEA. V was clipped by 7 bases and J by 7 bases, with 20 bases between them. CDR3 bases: TGCAGCGGGTGGGTACAGGCTGTCGGAGAGCAGTACTTC. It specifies CSGWVQAVGEQYF.

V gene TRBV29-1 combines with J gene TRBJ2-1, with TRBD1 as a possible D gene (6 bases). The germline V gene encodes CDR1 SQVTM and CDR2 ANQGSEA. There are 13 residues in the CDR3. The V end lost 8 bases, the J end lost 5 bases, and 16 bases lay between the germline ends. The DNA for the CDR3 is TGCAGCACTAACAGGGAAAACGACAATGAGCAGTTCTTC. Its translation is CSTNRENDNEQFF.

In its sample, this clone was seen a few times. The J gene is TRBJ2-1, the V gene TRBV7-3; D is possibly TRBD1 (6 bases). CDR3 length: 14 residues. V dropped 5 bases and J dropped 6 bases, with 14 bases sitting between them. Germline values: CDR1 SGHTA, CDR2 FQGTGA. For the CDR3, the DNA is TGTGCCAGCAGCCCCCAGAGGGGGTCCAATGAGCAGTTCTTC. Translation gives CASSPQRGSNEQFF.

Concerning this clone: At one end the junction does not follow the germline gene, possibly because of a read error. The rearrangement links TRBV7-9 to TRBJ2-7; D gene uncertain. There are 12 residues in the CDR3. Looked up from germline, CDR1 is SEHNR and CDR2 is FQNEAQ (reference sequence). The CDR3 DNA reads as TGTTCCAGCAGCCCTATCCCCGACGAGCAGTACTTC. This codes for CSSSPIPDEQYF.

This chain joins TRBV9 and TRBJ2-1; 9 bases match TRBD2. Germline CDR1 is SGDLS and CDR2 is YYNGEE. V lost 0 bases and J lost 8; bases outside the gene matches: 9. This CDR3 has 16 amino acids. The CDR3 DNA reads TGTGCCAGCAGCGTAGGCCCAGCGGGGGGAGGAGATGAGCAGTTCTTC. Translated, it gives CASSVGPAGGGDEQFF.